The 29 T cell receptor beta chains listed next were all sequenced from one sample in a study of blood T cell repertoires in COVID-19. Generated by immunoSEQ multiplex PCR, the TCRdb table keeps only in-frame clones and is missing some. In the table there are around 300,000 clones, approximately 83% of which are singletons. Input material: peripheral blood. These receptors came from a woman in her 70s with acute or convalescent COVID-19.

The CDR3 sequence is CASSVGTNTEAFF. The DNA for the CDR3 is TGTGCCAGCAGTGTGGGCACGAACACTGAAGCTTTCTTT. The rearrangement links TRBV7-2 to TRBJ1-1; no reliable D call. CDR1 SGHTA and CDR2 FQGNSA come from the germline V gene. The CDR3 extends over 13 amino acids. Trimming pared 6 bases from V and 1 base from J, leaving 9 bases between.

The DNA of the CDR3 is TGTGCCAGCAGTTACTCTCAGGGGGCACGTGAAAAACTGTTTTTT. Translating it yields CASSYSQGAREKLFF. The chain joins TRBV6-5 to TRBJ1-4; TRBD1 agrees at 8 bases. V lost 0 bases and J lost 7; bases outside the gene matches: 4. The germline V gene encodes CDR1 MNHEY and CDR2 SVGAGI. The CDR3 loop spans 15 amino acids.

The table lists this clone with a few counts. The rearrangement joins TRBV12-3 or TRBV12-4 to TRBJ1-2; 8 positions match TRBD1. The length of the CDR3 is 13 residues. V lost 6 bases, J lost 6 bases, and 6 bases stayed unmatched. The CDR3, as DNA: TGTGCCAGCAGGTCTGGACAGGGACATGGCTACACCTTC. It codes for CASRSGQGHGYTF.

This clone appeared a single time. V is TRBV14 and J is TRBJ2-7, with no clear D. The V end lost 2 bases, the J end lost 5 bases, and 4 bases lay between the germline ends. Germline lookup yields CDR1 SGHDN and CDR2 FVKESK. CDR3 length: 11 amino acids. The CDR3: CASSQFDEQYF. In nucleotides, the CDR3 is TGTGCCAGCAGCCAATTCGACGAGCAGTACTTC.

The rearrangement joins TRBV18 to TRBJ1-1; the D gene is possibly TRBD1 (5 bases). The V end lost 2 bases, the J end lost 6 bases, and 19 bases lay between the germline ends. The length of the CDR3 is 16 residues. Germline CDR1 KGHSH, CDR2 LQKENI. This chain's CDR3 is CASSPREGKFGSEAFF. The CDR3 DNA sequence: TGTGCCAGCTCACCAAGGGAGGGGAAGTTTGGCTCTGAAGCTTTCTTT. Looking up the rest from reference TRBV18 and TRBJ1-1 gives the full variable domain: NAGVMQNPRHLVRRRGQEARLRCSPMKGHSHVYWYRQLPEEGLKFMVYLQKENIIDESGMPKERFSAEFPKEGPSILRIQQVVRGDSAAYFCASSPREGKFGSEAFFGQGTRLTVV.

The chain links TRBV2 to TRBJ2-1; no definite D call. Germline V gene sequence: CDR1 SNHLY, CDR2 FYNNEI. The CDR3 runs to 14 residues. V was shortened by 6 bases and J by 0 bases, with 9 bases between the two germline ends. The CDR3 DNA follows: TGTGCCAGCAGCGCACTACGCTCCTACAATGAGCAGTTCTTC. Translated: CASSALRSYNEQFF. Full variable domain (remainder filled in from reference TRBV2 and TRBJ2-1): EPEVTQTPSHQVTQMGQEVILRCVPISNHLYFYWYRQILGQKVEFLVSFYNNEISEKSEIFDDQFSVERPDGSNFTLKIRSTKLEDSAMYFCASSALRSYNEQFFGPGTRLTVL.

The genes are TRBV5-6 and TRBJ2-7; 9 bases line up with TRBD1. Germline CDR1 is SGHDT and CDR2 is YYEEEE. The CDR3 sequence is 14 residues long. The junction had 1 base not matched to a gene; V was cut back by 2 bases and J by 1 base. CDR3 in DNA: TGTGCCAGCAGCTTTGGGACAGGGTCCTACGAGCAGTACTTC. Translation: CASSFGTGSYEQYF.

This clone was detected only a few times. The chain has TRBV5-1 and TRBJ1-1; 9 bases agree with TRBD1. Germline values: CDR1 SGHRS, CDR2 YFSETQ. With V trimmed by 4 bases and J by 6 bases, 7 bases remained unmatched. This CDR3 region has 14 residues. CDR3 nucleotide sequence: TGCGCCAGCAGCCCCTCACAGGGGGCTCCTGAAGCTTTCTTT. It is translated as CASSPSQGAPEAFF. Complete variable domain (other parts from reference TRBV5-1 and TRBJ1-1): KAGVTQTPRYLIKTRGQQVTLSCSPISGHRSVSWYQQTPGQGLQFLFEYFSETQRNKGNFPGRFSGRQFSNSRSEMNVSTLELGDSALYLCASSPSQGAPEAFFGQGTRLTVV.

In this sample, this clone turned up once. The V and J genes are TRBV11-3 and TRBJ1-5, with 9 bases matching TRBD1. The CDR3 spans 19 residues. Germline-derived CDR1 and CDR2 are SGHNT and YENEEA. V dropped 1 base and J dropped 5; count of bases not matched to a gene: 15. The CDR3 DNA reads TGTGCCAGCAGCTTAGCCCGGGACAGGGAAGGGCTTAAGGATCAGCCCCAGCATTTT. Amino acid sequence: CASSLARDREGLKDQPQHF.

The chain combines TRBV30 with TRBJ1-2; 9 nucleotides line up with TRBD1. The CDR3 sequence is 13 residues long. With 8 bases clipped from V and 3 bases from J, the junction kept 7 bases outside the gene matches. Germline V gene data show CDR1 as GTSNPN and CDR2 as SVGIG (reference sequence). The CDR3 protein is CAHGGTGYYGYTF. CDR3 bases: TGTGCCCACGGCGGGACAGGGTACTATGGCTACACCTTC.

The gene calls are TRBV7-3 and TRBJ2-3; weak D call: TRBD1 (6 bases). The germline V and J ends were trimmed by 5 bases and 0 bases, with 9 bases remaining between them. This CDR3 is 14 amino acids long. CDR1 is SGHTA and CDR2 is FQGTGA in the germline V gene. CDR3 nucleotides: TGTGCCAGCAGCCCGGGACAAAGCACAGATACGCAGTATTTT. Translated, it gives CASSPGQSTDTQYF.

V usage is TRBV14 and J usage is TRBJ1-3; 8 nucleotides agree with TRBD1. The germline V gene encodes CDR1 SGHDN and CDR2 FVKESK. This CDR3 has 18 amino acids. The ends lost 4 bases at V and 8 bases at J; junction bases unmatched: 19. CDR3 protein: CASSPPRGTGTGVYTIYF. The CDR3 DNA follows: TGTGCCAGCAGCCCACCAAGGGGAACCGGGACAGGAGTATACACCATATATTTT.

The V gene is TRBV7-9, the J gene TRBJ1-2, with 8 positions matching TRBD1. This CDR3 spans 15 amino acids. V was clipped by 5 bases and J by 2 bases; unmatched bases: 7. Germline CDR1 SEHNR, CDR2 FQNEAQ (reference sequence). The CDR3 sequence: CASSPDRGPNYGYTF. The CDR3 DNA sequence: TGTGCCAGCAGCCCCGACAGGGGCCCCAACTATGGCTACACCTTC.

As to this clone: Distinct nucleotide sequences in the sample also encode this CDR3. In DNA form, the CDR3 reads TGCGCCAGCAGCTGGACAGGGGTTGACCAGCCCCAGCATTTT. This sequence encodes CASSWTGVDQPQHF. V gene TRBV5-1 combines with J gene TRBJ1-5; 9 bases are shared with TRBD1. Germline CDR1 is SGHRS and CDR2 is YFSETQ. This CDR3 is 14 amino acids long. V was pared by 3 bases and J by 7 bases, with 5 bases of the junction left unmatched.

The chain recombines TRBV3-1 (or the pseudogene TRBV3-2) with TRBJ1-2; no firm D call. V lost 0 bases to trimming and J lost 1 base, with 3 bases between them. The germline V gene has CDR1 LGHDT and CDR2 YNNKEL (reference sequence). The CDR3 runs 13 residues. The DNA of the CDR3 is TGTGCCAGCAGCCAAGATCATAACTATGGCTACACCTTC. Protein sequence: CASSQDHNYGYTF.

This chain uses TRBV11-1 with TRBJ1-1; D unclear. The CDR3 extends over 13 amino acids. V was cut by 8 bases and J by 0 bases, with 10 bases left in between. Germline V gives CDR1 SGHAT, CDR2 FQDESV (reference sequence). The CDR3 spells CASQTQMNTEAFF. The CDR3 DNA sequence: TGTGCCAGCCAAACCCAGATGAACACTGAAGCTTTCTTT.

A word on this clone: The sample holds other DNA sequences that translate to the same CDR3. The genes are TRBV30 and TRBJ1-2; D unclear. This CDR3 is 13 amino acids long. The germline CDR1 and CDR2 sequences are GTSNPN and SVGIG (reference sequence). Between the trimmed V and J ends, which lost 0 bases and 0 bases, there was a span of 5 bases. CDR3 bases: TGTGCCTGGAGTGTAGCGACTAACTATGGCTACACCTTC. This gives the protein CAWSVATNYGYTF.

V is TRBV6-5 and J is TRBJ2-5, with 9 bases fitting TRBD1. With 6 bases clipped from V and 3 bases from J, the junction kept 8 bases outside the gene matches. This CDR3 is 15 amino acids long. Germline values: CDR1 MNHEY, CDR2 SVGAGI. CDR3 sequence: CASSRTGDEKETQYF. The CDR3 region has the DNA TGTGCCAGCAGCCGGACAGGGGATGAGAAAGAGACCCAGTACTTC.

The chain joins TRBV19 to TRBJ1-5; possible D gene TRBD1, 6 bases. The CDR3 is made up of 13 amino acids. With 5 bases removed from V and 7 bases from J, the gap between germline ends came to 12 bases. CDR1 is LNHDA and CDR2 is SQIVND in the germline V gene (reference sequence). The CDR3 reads CASSQGLGQPQHF. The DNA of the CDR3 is TGTGCCAGTAGTCAGGGGTTAGGGCAGCCCCAGCATTTT.

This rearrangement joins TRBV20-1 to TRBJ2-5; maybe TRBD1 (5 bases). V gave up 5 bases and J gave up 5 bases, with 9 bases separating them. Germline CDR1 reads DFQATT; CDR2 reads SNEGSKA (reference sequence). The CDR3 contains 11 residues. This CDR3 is CSADPGETQYF. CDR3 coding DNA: TGCAGTGCTGACCCAGGGGAGACCCAGTACTTC.

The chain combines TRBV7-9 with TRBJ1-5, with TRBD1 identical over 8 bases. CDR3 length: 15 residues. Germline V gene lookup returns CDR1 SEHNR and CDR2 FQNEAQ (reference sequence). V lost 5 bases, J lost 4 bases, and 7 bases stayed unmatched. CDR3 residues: CASSPTGGRNQPQHF. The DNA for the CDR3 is TGTGCCAGCAGCCCAACAGGGGGAAGAAATCAGCCCCAGCATTTT.

CDR3 nucleotide sequence: TGTGCCAGCAGTTCACAGGGTAACGGTCAGCCCCAGCATTTT. Protein product: CASSSQGNGQPQHF. The V call is TRBV6-5, the J call TRBJ1-5, with TRBD1 as a possible D gene (6 bases). The CDR3 loop spans 14 amino acids. Germline loops: CDR1 MNHEY, CDR2 SVGAGI. Trimming shortened V by 4 bases and J by 6 bases, and 13 bases separated the two germline ends.

The CDR3 sequence: CSAGGDQPQHF. The CDR3 DNA sequence: TGCAGTGCGGGCGGGGATCAGCCCCAGCATTTT. The chain employs TRBV20-1 and TRBJ1-5; D gene uncertain. Germline values: CDR1 DFQATT, CDR2 SNEGSKA (reference sequence). The CDR3 sequence is 11 residues long. V shed 6 bases and J shed 5 bases, with 8 bases lying between them.

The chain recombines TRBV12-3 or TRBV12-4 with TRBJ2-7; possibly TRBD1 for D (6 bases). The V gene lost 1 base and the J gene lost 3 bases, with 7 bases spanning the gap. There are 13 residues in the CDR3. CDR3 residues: CASSLGDNYEQYF. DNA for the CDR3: TGTGCCAGCAGTTTAGGGGACAACTACGAGCAGTACTTC.

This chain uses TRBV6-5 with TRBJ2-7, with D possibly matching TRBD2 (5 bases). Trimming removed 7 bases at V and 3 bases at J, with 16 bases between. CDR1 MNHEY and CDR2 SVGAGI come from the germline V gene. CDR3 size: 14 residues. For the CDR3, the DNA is TGTGCCAGCAAGCGGATCCAGGCGGGCTACGAGCAGTACTTC. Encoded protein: CASKRIQAGYEQYF.

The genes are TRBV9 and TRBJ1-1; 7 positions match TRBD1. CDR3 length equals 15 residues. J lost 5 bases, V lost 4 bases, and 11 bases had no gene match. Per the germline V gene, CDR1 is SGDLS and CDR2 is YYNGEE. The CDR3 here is CASSPRQGVGTEAFF. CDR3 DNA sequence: TGTGCCAGCAGCCCAAGACAGGGAGTTGGAACTGAAGCTTTCTTT. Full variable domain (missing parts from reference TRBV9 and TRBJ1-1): DSGVTQTPKHLITATGQRVTLRCSPRSGDLSVYWYQQSLDQGLQFLIQYYNGEERAKGNILERFSAQQFPDLHSELNLSSLELGDSALYFCASSPRQGVGTEAFFGQGTRLTVV.

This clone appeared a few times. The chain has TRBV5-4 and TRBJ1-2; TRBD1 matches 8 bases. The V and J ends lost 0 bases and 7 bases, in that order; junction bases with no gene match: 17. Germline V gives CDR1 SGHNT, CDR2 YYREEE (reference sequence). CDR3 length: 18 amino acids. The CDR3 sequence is CASSLEPPPGQGRGGYTF. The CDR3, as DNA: TGTGCCAGCAGCTTGGAGCCCCCCCCCGGACAGGGCAGGGGTGGCTACACCTTC. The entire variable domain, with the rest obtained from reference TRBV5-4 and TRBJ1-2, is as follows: ETGVTQSPTHLIKTRGQQVTLRCSSQSGHNTVSWYQQALGQGPQFIFQYYREEENGRGNFPPRFSGLQFPNYSSELNVNALELDDSALYLCASSLEPPPGQGRGGYTFGSGTRLTVV.

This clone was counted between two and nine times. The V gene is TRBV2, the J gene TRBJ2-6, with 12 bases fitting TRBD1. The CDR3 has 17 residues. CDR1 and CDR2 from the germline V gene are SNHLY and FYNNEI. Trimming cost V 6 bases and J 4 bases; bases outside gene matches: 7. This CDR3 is CASRGQGAFVGANVLTF. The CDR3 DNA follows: TGTGCCAGCAGGGGACAGGGGGCTTTCGTCGGGGCCAACGTCCTGACTTTC.

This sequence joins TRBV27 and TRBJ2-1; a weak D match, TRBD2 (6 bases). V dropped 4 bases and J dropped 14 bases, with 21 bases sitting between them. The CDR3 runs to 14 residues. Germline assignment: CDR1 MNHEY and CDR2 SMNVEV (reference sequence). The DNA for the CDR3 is TGTGCCAGCAGTTCACCCCCCATCTCGGGGGTGGAGTTCTTC. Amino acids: CASSSPPISGVEFF.